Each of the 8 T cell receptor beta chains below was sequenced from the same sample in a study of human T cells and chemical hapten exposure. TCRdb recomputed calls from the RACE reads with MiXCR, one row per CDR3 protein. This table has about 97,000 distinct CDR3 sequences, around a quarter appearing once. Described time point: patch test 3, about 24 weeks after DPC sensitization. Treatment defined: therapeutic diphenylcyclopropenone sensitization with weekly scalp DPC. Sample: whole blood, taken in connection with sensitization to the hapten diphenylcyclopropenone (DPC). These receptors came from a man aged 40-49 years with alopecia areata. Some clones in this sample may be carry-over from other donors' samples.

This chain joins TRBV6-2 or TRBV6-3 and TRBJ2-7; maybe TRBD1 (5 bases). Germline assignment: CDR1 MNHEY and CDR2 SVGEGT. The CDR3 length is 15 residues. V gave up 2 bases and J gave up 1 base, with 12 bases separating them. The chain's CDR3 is CASSYRPDKSYEQYF. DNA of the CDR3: TGTGCCAGCAGTTACCGCCCGGACAAATCCTACGAGCAGTACTTC.

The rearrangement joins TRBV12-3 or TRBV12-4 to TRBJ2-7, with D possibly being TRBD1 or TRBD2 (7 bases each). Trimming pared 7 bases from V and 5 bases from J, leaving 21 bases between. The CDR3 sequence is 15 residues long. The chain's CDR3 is CASTSGGGRGNEQYF. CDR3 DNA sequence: TGTGCCAGCACCTCAGGGGGGGGCAGAGGGAACGAGCAGTACTTC.

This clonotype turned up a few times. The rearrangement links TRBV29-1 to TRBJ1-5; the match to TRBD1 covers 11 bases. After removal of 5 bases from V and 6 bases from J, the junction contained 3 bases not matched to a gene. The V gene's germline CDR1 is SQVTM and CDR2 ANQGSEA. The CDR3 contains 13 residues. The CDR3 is CSVWTGGGQPQHF. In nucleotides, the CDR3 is TGCAGCGTTTGGACAGGGGGCGGTCAGCCCCAGCATTTT. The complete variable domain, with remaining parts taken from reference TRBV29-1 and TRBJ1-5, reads SAVISQKPSRDICQRGTSLTIQCQVDSQVTMMFWYRQQPGQSLTLIATANQGSEATYESGFVIDKFPISRPNLTFSTLTVSNMSPEDSSIYLCSVWTGGGQPQHFGDGTRLSIL.

CDR3 in DNA: TGCAGTGCTACCGCAATAGCGGGAGAGCGCTCCTACGAGCAGTACTTC. Translation gives CSATAIAGERSYEQYF. The chain has TRBV20-1 and TRBJ2-7; 9 nucleotides agree with TRBD2. The CDR3 runs 16 residues. Germline CDR1 DFQATT, CDR2 SNEGSKA (reference sequence). J lost 0 bases, V lost 4 bases, and 10 bases had no gene match.

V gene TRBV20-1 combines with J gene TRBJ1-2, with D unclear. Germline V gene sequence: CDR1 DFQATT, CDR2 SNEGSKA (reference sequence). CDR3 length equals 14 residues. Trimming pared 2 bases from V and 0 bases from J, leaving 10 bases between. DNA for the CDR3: TGCAGTGCTAGACCGGACCTAACTAACTATGGCTACACCTTC. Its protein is CSARPDLTNYGYTF.

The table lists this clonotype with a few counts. The CDR3 DNA sequence: TGTGCCAGCAGATCCCAGACAGATACGAACACTGAAGCTTTCTTT. Protein sequence: CASRSQTDTNTEAFF. The V gene is TRBV12-3 or TRBV12-4, the J gene TRBJ1-1; a weak D match, TRBD1 (5 bases). This CDR3 comprises 15 residues. Trimming stripped 6 bases from V and 1 base from J, with 15 bases between.

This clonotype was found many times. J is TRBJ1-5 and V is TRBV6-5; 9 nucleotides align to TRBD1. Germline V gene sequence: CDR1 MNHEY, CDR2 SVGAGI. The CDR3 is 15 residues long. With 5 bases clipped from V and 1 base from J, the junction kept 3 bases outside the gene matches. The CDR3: CASSTDRGSNQPQHF. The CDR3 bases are TGTGCCAGCAGTACGGACAGGGGAAGCAATCAGCCCCAGCATTTT.

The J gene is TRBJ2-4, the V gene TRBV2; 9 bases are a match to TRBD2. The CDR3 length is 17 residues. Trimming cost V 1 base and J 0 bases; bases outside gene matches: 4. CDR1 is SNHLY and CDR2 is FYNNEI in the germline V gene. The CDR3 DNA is TGTGCCAGCAGTGAAGTAGCGGGGGAAGGAGCCAAAAACATTCAGTACTTC. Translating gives CASSEVAGEGAKNIQYF.